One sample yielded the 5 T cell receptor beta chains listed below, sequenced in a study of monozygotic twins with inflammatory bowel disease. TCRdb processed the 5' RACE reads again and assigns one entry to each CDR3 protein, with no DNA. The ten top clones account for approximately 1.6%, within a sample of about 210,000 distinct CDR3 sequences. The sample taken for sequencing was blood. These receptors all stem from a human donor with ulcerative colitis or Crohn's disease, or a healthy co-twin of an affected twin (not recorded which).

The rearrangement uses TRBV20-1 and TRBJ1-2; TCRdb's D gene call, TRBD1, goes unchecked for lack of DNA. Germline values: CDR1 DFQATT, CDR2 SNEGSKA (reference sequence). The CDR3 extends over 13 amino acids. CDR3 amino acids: CSAPQGANYGYTF.

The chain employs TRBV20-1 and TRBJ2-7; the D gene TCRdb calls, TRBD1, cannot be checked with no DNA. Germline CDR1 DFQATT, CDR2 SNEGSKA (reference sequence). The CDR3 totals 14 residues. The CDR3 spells CSARVTGEAYEQYF.

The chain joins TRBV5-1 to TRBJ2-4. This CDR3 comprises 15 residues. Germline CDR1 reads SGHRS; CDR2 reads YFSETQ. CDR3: CASSLERTGKNIQYF. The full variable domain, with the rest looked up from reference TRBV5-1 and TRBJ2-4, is KAGVTQTPRYLIKTRGQQVTLSCSPISGHRSVSWYQQTPGQGLQFLFEYFSETQRNKGNFPGRFSGRQFSNSRSEMNVSTLELGDSALYLCASSLERTGKNIQYFGAGTRLSVL.

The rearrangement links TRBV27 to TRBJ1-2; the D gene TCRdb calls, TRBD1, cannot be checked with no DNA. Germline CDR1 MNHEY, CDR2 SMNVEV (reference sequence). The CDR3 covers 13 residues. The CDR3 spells CASSSRQIYGYTF.

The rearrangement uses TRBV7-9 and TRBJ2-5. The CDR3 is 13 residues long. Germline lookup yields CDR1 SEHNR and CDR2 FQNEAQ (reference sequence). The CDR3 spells CASSPTVQETQYF.